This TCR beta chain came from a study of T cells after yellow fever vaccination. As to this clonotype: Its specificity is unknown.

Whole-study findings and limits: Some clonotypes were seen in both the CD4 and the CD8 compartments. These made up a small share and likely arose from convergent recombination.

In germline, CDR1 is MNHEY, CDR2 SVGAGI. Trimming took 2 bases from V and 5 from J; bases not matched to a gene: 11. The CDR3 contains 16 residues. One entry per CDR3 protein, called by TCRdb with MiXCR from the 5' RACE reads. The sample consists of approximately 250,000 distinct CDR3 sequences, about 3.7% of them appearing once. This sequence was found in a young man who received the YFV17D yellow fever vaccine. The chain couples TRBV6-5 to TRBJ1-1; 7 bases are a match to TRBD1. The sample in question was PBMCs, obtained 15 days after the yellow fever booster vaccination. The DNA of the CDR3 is TGTGCCAGCAGTTACCTCCGGTCAGGGGGGAGAACTGAAGCTTTCTTT. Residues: CASSYLRSGGRTEAFF.